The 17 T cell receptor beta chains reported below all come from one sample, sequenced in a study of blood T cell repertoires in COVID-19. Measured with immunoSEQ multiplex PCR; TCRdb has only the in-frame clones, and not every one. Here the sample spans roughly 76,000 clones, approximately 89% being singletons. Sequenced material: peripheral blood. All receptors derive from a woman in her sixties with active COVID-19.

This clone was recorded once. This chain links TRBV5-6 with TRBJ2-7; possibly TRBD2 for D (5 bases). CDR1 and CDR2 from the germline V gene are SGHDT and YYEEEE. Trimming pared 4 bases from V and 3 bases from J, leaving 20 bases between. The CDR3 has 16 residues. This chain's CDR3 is CASSAAPDWRFYEQYF. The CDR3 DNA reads TGTGCCAGCAGCGCAGCCCCGGACTGGAGATTCTACGAGCAGTACTTC.

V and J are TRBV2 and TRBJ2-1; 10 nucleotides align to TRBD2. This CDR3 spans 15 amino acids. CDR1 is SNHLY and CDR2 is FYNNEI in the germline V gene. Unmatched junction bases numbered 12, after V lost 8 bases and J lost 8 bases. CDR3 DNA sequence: TGTGCCAGCCGGCCAAAGCGGGAGGGCCTTCATGAGCAGTTCTTC. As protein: CASRPKREGLHEQFF.

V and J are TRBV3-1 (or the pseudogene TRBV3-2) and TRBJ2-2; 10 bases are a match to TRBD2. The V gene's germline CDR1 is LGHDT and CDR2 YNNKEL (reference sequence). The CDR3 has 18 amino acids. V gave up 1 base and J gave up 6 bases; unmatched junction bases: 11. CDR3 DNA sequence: TGTGCCAGCAGCCAAGGCGTTTCTAGCGGGAGTACGGCCGGGGAGCTGTTTTTT. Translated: CASSQGVSSGSTAGELFF.

CDR3 loop: CASRYQGRATNEKLFF. CDR3 DNA: TGTGCCAGCAGGTACCAGGGCAGGGCGACTAATGAAAAACTGTTTTTT. V and J are TRBV28 and TRBJ1-4, with D possibly being TRBD1 (5 bases). There are 16 residues in the CDR3. V was pared by 6 bases and J by 2 bases, with 16 bases between. Germline V gives CDR1 MDHEN, CDR2 SYDVKM.

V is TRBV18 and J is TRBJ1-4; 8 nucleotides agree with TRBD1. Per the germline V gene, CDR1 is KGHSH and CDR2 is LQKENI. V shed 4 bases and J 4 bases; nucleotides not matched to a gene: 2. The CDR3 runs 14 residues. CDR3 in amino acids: CASSRTGFNEKLFF. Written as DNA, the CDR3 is TGTGCCAGCTCACGGACAGGGTTTAATGAAAAACTGTTTTTT.

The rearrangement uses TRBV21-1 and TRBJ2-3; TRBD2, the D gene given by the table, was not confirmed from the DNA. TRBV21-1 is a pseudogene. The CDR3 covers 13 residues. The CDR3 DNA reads TGTGCCATTGGGGGAGGATCGCCAGATACGCAGTATTTT. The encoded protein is CAIGGGSPDTQYF.

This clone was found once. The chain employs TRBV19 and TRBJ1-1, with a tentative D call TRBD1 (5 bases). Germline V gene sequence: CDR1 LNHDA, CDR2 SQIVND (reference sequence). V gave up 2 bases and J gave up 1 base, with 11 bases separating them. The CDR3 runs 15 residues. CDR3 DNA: TGTGCCAGTAGTATAAAGGCAGGGCCGAACACTGAAGCTTTCTTT. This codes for CASSIKAGPNTEAFF.

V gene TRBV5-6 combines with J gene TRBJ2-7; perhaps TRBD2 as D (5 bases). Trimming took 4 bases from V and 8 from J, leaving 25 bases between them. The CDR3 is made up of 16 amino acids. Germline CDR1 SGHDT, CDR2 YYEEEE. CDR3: CASSPGWGEGPVKQYF. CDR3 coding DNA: TGTGCCAGCAGCCCCGGGTGGGGAGAGGGTCCCGTGAAGCAGTACTTC.

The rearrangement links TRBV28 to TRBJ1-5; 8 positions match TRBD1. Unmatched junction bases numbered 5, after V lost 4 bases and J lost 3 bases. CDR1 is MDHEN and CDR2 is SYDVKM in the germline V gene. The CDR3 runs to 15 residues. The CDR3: CASSSQGQVNQPQHF. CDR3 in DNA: TGTGCCAGCAGTTCCCAGGGACAGGTCAATCAGCCCCAGCATTTT.

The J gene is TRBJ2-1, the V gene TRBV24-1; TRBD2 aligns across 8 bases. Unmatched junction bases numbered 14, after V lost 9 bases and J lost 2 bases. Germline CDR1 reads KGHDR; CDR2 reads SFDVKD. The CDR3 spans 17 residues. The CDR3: CATSSRWGSGAYNEQFF. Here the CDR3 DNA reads TGTGCCACCTCCTCTCGATGGGGTAGCGGGGCCTACAATGAGCAGTTCTTC.

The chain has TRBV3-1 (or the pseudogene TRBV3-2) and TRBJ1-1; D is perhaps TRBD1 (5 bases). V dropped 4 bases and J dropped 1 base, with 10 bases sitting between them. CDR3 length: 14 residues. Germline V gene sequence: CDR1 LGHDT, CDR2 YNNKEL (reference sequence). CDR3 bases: TGTGCCAGCAGCCCCACACAGGCGAACACTGAAGCTTTCTTT. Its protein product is CASSPTQANTEAFF.

CDR3 nucleotides: TGCGCCAGCAGCTTTACTAGCGGGAGTGTTGAGCAGTTCTTC. Translating it yields CASSFTSGSVEQFF. J is TRBJ2-1 and V is TRBV5-1, with 11 positions matching TRBD2. The CDR3 totals 14 residues. V was clipped by 2 bases and J by 9 bases; unmatched bases: 4. Germline loops: CDR1 SGHRS, CDR2 YFSETQ.

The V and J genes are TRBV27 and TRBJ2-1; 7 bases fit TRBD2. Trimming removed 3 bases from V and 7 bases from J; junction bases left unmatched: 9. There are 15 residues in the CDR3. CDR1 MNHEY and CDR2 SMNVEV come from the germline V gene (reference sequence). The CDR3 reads CASSFLSGTLNEQFF. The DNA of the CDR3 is TGTGCCAGCAGTTTCTTGAGCGGGACTCTGAATGAGCAGTTCTTC.

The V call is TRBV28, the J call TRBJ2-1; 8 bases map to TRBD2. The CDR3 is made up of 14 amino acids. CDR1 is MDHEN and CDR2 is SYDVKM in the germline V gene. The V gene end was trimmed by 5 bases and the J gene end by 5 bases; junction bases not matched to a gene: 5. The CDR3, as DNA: TGTGCCAGCAGTATAGCGGGATTTAACAATGAGCAGTTCTTC. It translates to CASSIAGFNNEQFF.

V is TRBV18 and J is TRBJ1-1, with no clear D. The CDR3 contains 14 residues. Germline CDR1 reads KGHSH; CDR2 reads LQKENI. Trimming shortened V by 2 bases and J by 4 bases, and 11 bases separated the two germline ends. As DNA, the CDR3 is TGTGCCAGCTCACCATTTTTAGAGGGCACTGAAGCTTTCTTT. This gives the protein CASSPFLEGTEAFF.

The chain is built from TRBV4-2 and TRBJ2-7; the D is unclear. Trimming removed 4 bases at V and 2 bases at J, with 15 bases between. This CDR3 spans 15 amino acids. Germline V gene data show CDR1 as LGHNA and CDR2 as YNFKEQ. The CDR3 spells CASSRPSRPTYEQYF. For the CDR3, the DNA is TGTGCCAGCAGCCGACCATCGCGGCCAACCTACGAGCAGTACTTC.

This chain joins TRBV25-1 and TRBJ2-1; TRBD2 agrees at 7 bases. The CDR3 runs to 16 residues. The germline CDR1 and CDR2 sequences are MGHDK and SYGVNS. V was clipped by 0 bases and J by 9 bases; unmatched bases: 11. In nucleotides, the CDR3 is TGTGCCAGCAGTGAATATATTGGCGGGAGAGCCGCTGAGCAGTTCTTC. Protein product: CASSEYIGGRAAEQFF.